This TCR beta chain was sequenced during a study of response to subunit inactivated influenza vaccine. Study-level findings and limits: Only a handful of new T cells, the authors suggested, are recruited with each seasonal influenza vaccination.

CDR3 length equals 15 residues. V was cut by 1 base and J by 1 base, with 10 bases left in between. Germline V gives CDR1 SEHNR, CDR2 FQNEAQ (reference sequence). TCRdb called the RT-PCR reads again in MiXCR, with one record for every CDR3 protein. The data show about 500,000 distinct CDR3 sequences, with 16% seen just once and roughly 3.1% held by the top ten. A word on this clonotype: Its antigen is not known.

This clonotype was obtained from a man aged 50 to 69 who received an inactivated influenza vaccine. Here the sequenced sample was CD4+ T cells sorted from PBMCs, taken 23 to 25 months after vaccination. This sequence joins TRBV7-9 and TRBJ2-5; no reliable D call. The DNA of the CDR3 is TGTGCCAGCAGCTTAGATAGACACCTCCAAGAGACCCAGTACTTC. The encoded protein is CASSLDRHLQETQYF. Variable domain in full (rest from reference TRBV7-9 and TRBJ2-5): DTGVSQNPRHKITKRGQNVTFRCDPISEHNRLYWYRQTLGQGPEFLTYFQNEAQLEKSRLLSDRFSAERPKGSFSTLEIQRTEQGDSAMYLCASSLDRHLQETQYFGPGTRLLVL.